The sequence of this T cell receptor (beta chain) was determined in a study of T cells in Graves' hyperthyroidism and ophthalmopathy (dated by TCRdb to between 2017 and 2020). Concerning the study at large: Peripheral blood samples were taken at the time of initial diagnosis, prior to any treatment. In addition, the study compared T-cell repertoires in thyroid tissue and in blood from five to seven Graves' hyperthyroidism patients. The approximately 98 discovery patients were randomly divided into training and test sets at a 7:3 ratio. After sampling, hyperthyroidism patients received methimazole starting at 30 mg daily, and ophthalmopathy patients received high-dose intravenous methylprednisolone. Whether ophthalmopathy could be predicted prospectively was tested in an independent validation cohort made up of under 20 hyperthyroidism patients plus 17 patients who later progressed to ophthalmopathy. According to the paper, TCR Vbeta CDR3 sequencing was carried out on some 130 peripheral blood samples, which came from under 50 ophthalmopathy, 75 or so hyperthyroidism and roughly 17 progressor patients. A discovery cohort of fewer than 110 patients, roughly 43 with Graves' ophthalmopathy and 57 with stable Graves' hyperthyroidism, was used to find distinguishing TCR V-J signatures. What the authors observed across the whole study: Most expanded thyroid clonotypes (frequency above 0.001) were also detected in blood, suggesting blood repertoires may reflect thyroid immune responses. No statistical method was used to set the sample size in advance, and investigators knew the group allocation. In validation, the model predicted progression to ophthalmopathy a median of roughly six months before onset, with 65% to 71% sensitivity and roughly 77% specificity. Ophthalmopathy was separated from stable hyperthyroidism by a 13 V-J signature model, with approximately 85% sensitivity and about 81% specificity obtained in cross-validation and 80%/75% obtained in testing.

This clonotype was detected only a few times. Its antigen remains undetermined. One junction end does not reproduce the germline sequence, and a read error may be involved. The TCR beta CDR3 regions were amplified from RNA transcripts. The first round of RT-PCR for the TCR CDR3 was performed with the HTBI primer set and the Qiagen OneStep RT-PCR kit. The libraries were constructed in a second round of multiplex PCR and then size-selected and purified. Sequencing of the libraries was done on an Illumina HiSeq2000 using paired-end 100 bp reads. On the authors' methods: SOAPnuke was used to process the raw data, throwing out any read that contained adapters or uncalled bases, had a mean Phred below 15, or lacked an exact constant-primer or identifier match. COPE v1.2.5 was used to merge high-quality paired reads, and clonotypes were defined as unique nucleotide sequences. MiTCR v1.1 was used to align clonotypes to the IMGT TRBV, TRBD and TRBJ reference segments. Only V-J combinations with frequency above 0.0001, covering about 99% of repertoires, were analysed. The TCS score was defined as F50 (clonal expansion) divided by E x V (chaos), with BLOSUM62-based TCRdist calculated between CDR3 peptides within each V-J. Welch's t-statistics and random forest reduced fewer than 600 V-J features to roughly 13, which were used in a naive Bayes classifier (R e1071). TCRdb applied fastp at Q25 and MiXCR to the public reads, then kept only in-frame beta chains. Each CDR3 protein appears once, grouped with its most common genes and DNA. TCRdb, not the original authors, processed these V and J calls. The sample contains a few hundred thousand distinct CDR3 sequences, approximately 15% of them found a single time. The ten most abundant clones make up approximately 29% of the sample.

Stable Graves' hyperthyroidism was defined as no progression to ophthalmopathy during 18 months of follow-up. Hyperthyroidism patients were newly diagnosed, with disease duration under 2 months, and aged 18 to 65 years. The study excluded patients with uncontrolled infections, other autoimmune diseases, pregnancy or lactation. Diagnoses were based on clinical symptoms, serum thyroxine and TRAb, thyroid ultrasound and orbital computed tomography. Ficoll-Paque density gradient centrifugation was used to isolate PBMCs from 8.5 to 10 ml of fresh peripheral blood. Total RNA was extracted using Trizol reagent, and RNA quality was assessed on an Agilent 2100 Bioanalyzer. The germline V gene sets CDR1 to SGHRS and CDR2 to YFSETQ. Including cysteine and phenylalanine, the CDR3 has 15 amino acids. The kept DNA is CDR3 alone, 45 bases in frame from the first base.

What was sequenced was blood. The TCR was taken from a woman in her twenties or thirties with Graves' hyperthyroidism. The rearranged chain carries TRBV5-1 and TRBJ2-1, with TRBD1 perhaps the D gene, on 7 matching bases. The nucleotide sequence reads as follows: TGCGCCAGCAGCTTGGACAGGGGAGGATACAATGAGCAGTCCTTC. Translation gives CASSLDRGGYNEQSF.